This is a list of T cell receptor beta chains from one sample in a study of Ad26.COV2.S vaccination and SARS-CoV-2 variants. Some clones are missing from TCRdb's copy, which holds only in-frame ones; the method was immunoSEQ multiplex PCR. The table records 350,000 to 450,000 clones, 70% to 90% of them present only once. The source was peripheral blood, collected in a trial of Ad26.COV2.S vaccine versus placebo. These receptors were obtained from a person between 18 and 60 years old who received the Ad26.COV2.S COVID-19 vaccine or a placebo. Both conserved end residues are part of each CDR3. The D gene is left open where the match is weak. Clone size is given for some rows only: seen once, a few or many times, or a class if the clone is expanded.

size	V	J	D	CDR3	DNA
-	TRBV3-1/TRBV3-2	TRBJ2-3	TRBD2	CASSQDYRAGAGDTQYF	TGTGCCAGCAGCCAAGATTATCGTGCGGGAGCGGGAGATACGCAGTATTTT
-	TRBV3-1/TRBV3-2	TRBJ2-2	-	CASSLGGGRTGELFF	TGTGCCAGCAGCCTAGGGGGAGGGAGGACCGGGGAGCTGTTTTTT
-	TRBV13	TRBJ2-2	-	CASTAAGTGELFF	TGTGCCAGCACCGCGGCGGGCACCGGGGAGCTGTTTTTT
-	TRBV30	TRBJ1-3	-	CAWSGRNTIYF	TGTGCCTGGAGTGGGAGAAACACCATATATTTT
-	TRBV19	TRBJ1-2	TRBD1	CATWDSSYYGYTF	TGTGCAACCTGGGACAGCAGTTACTATGGCTACACCTTC
-	TRBV13	TRBJ2-7	TRBD1	CASSSRDRAYEQYF	TGTGCCAGCAGCTCCCGGGACAGGGCCTACGAGCAGTACTTC
-	TRBV11-3	TRBJ2-1	-	CASSSRDSNNEQFF	TGTGCCAGCAGCTCCCGGGACTCCAACAATGAGCAGTTCTTC
-	TRBV5-1	TRBJ1-1	-	CASSPWSGNTEAFF	TGCGCCAGCAGCCCGTGGTCCGGGAACACTGAAGCTTTCTTT
-	TRBV19	TRBJ1-5	-	CASSILVGSNQPQHF	TGTGCCAGTAGTATACTCGTGGGGAGCAATCAGCCCCAGCATTTT
-	TRBV7-2	TRBJ1-3	-	CASSSGPVSGNTIYF	TGTGCCAGCAGCTCCGGACCCGTCTCTGGAAACACCATATATTTT
-	TRBV10-3	TRBJ1-5	TRBD1	CAISEVGDRGVQPQHF	TGTGCCATCAGTGAAGTTGGGGACAGGGGAGTTCAGCCCCAGCATTTT
-	TRBV5-6	TRBJ2-3	-	CASSLGPNSPPGTQYF	TGTGCCAGCAGCTTGGGGCCCAACTCCCCCCCGGGTACGCAGTATTTT
-	TRBV4-2	TRBJ2-5	-	CASSLEERAQETQYF	TGTGCCAGCAGCCTTGAGGAGAGGGCCCAAGAGACCCAGTACTTC
-	TRBV11-3	TRBJ2-7	-	CASSLGRDLAYEQYF	TGTGCCAGCAGCTTAGGCCGGGACCTCGCCTACGAGCAGTACTTC
-	TRBV6-5	TRBJ2-2	-	CASSRDQGTGELFF	TGTGCCAGCAGTCGGGACCAGGGCACCGGGGAGCTGTTTTTT
-	TRBV5-4	TRBJ2-7	TRBD2	CASSLSGTNYEQYF	TGTGCCAGCAGCTTAAGCGGGACCAACTACGAGCAGTACTTC
-	TRBV5-5	TRBJ2-4	TRBD1	CASSFSGQGLAKNIQYF	TGTGCCAGCAGCTTCTCCGGACAGGGGCTAGCCAAAAACATTCAGTACTTC
few	TRBV7-9	TRBJ2-1	TRBD2	CASSLEGGSHEQFF	TGTGCCAGCAGCTTAGAAGGCGGGAGCCATGAGCAGTTCTTC
-	TRBV5-1	TRBJ2-5	-	CASSSLGRRETQYF	TGCGCCAGCAGCTCACTAGGCCGCAGGGAAACCCAGTACTTC
-	TRBV19	TRBJ1-5	-	CASSAHTNQPQHF	TGTGCCAGTAGTGCCCACACTAATCAGCCCCAGCATTTT
-	TRBV2	TRBJ2-1	-	CASSDLYENNEQFF	TGTGCCAGCAGTGATCTTTATGAGAACAATGAGCAGTTCTTC
-	TRBV5-1	TRBJ2-2	TRBD2	CASSHGLAGETGELFF	TGCGCCAGCAGCCACGGACTAGCGGGAGAAACCGGGGAGCTGTTTTTT
-	TRBV2	TRBJ2-7	TRBD1	CASSSDRGVYEQYF	TGTGCCAGCAGTTCGGACAGGGGGGTCTACGAGCAGTACTTC
few	TRBV11-2	TRBJ2-2	TRBD2	CASSVKPGTSGNTGELFF	TGTGCCAGCAGCGTCAAACCCGGGACTAGCGGTAACACCGGGGAGCTGTTTTTT
-	TRBV30	TRBJ2-7	-	CAWNRDSSYEQYF	TGTGCCTGGAACCGGGACTCCTCCTACGAGCAGTACTTC
once	TRBV19	TRBJ2-1	TRBD2	CASGVASGRIRVNEQFF	TGTGCCAGTGGAGTCGCTAGCGGGAGGATAAGAGTTAATGAGCAGTTCTTC
few	TRBV30	TRBJ2-7	-	CAWSVSDTIYEQYF	TGTGCCTGGAGTGTCTCGGACACCATCTACGAGCAGTACTTC
-	TRBV27	TRBJ1-2	-	CASSLNGDGGYTF	TGTGCCAGCAGTTTAAATGGGGATGGTGGCTACACCTTC
few	TRBV2	TRBJ2-3	-	CASSDNRVGDTQYF	TGTGCCAGCAGTGATAATAGGGTTGGAGATACGCAGTATTTT
-	TRBV5-1	TRBJ2-3	TRBD1	CASSPGQDPDTQYF	TGCGCCAGCAGCCCAGGACAGGACCCAGATACGCAGTATTTT
-	TRBV28	TRBJ2-7	-	CASSFEGYEQYF	TGTGCCAGCAGTTTTGAGGGCTACGAGCAGTACTTC
-	TRBV7-3	TRBJ2-2	TRBD2	CASSLSGLAGANTGELFF	TGTGCCAGCAGCTTATCGGGACTAGCGGGGGCGAACACCGGGGAGCTGTTTTTT
-	TRBV7-3	TRBJ1-6	-	CASSLEVDSPLHF	TGTGCCAGCAGCTTAGAGGTCGATTCACCCCTCCACTTT
many	TRBV29-1	TRBJ2-7	TRBD2	CSVAASGRDYEQYF	TGCAGCGTCGCAGCTAGCGGGAGAGACTACGAGCAGTACTTC
-	TRBV7-7	TRBJ2-1	TRBD2	CASSLEAGGPHEQFF	TGTGCCAGCAGCTTAGAGGCGGGAGGGCCTCATGAGCAGTTCTTC
-	TRBV29-1	TRBJ2-7	-	CSVARGPVGGEQYF	TGCAGCGTCGCTAGGGGGCCTGTCGGGGGTGAGCAGTACTTC
-	TRBV2	TRBJ2-7	-	CASKLPGSYEQYF	TGTGCCAGCAAGCTCCCCGGTTCCTACGAGCAGTACTTC
-	TRBV7-2	TRBJ2-7	-	CASSFDFSYEQYF	TGTGCCAGCAGCTTCGACTTCTCCTACGAGCAGTACTTC
-	TRBV30	TRBJ1-5	-	CAWTPGLGQPQHF	TGTGCCTGGACGCCCGGACTCGGTCAGCCCCAGCATTTT
-	TRBV29-1	TRBJ2-5	TRBD2	CSPGMGSGGTQYF	TGCAGCCCCGGGATGGGTAGCGGGGGGACCCAGTACTTC
-	TRBV5-1	TRBJ2-7	TRBD1	CASSRTGNLRYEQYF	TGCGCCAGCAGCCGGACAGGGAATTTGAGGTACGAGCAGTACTTC
-	TRBV15	TRBJ2-2	TRBD2	CATSRELAGGPGELFF	TGTGCCACCAGCAGAGAACTAGCGGGAGGCCCCGGGGAGCTGTTTTTT
-	TRBV28	TRBJ1-5	-	CASSRQVSNQPQHF	TGTGCCAGCAGTCGACAGGTTAGCAATCAGCCCCAGCATTTT
-	TRBV5-1	TRBJ2-3	-	CASSGRRGMTDTQYF	TGCGCCAGCAGCGGGCGACGCGGGATGACAGATACGCAGTATTTT
-	TRBV12-3/TRBV12-4	TRBJ1-1	-	CASSFLRDTEAFF	TGTGCCAGCAGTTTTTTGCGGGACACTGAAGCTTTCTTT
-	TRBV7-6	TRBJ1-1	TRBD1	CASSLQGEGTEAFF	TGTGCCAGCAGCTTACAGGGGGAGGGCACTGAAGCTTTCTTT
-	TRBV19	TRBJ1-2	-	CASKWGNEGYTF	TGTGCCAGTAAATGGGGGAACGAGGGCTACACCTTC
-	TRBV5-4	TRBJ2-1	-	CASSFFEGQKNNEQFF	TGTGCCAGCAGCTTTTTCGAAGGACAGAAGAACAATGAGCAGTTCTTC
-	TRBV30	TRBJ1-3	-	CAWSVGSLSSGNTIYF	TGTGCCTGGAGTGTAGGCAGCCTAAGCTCTGGAAACACCATATATTTT